These T cell receptor beta chains were read from a single sample in a study of early T cells in non-severe SARS-CoV-2 infection. Via MiXCR, TCRdb re-called the 5' RACE reads, giving one row per CDR3 protein. Here the sample spans under 80,000 distinct CDR3 sequences, 10% to 15% being singletons. The sequenced sample was whole blood. Receptors were obtained from an adult who was a healthcare worker with PCR-confirmed SARS-CoV-2 infection or an uninfected control (not recorded which). The CDR3 runs from the conserved cysteine through the conserved F or W. A D gene is named only where the DNA matches it firmly. The listing skips clone size in some rows; elsewhere it reads once, few, many or a size class.

.	TRBV7-9	TRBJ2-2	few	TGTGCCAGCAGCTTGGGGGAGGTCAACACCGGGGAGCTGTTTTTT	CASSLGEVNTGELFF
TRBD1	TRBV3-1	TRBJ1-1	.	TGTGCCAGCAGCCGCACAGGGGACACTGAAGCTTTCTTT	CASSRTGDTEAFF
TRBD1	TRBV5-5	TRBJ1-1	many	TGTGCCAGCAGCTTCGGGACAGGGATGGGTACTGAAGCTTTCTTT	CASSFGTGMGTEAFF
TRBD1	TRBV3-1	TRBJ2-7	few	TGTGCCAGCAGCCAGGGGACAGGCCTCTCCTACGAGCAGTACTTC	CASSQGTGLSYEQYF
.	TRBV5-4	TRBJ2-7	.	TGTGCCAGCAGCTTGGAGGGTCTGGGAGAGCAGTACTTC	CASSLEGLGEQYF
TRBD2	TRBV7-6	TRBJ2-3	few	TGTGCCAGCAGCATACTAGCGGGTTACCGCACAGATACGCAGTATTTT	CASSILAGYRTDTQYF
.	TRBV18	TRBJ2-7	few	TGTGCCAGCTCACCACTAGTCGACTCCTACGAGCAGTACTTC	CASSPLVDSYEQYF
.	TRBV7-2	TRBJ1-3	many	TGTGCCAGCAGCTTAGGTGGGGGGACTGGAAACACCATATATTTT	CASSLGGGTGNTIYF
.	TRBV16	TRBJ2-1	many	TGTGCCAGCACCCGTTTGGGGCAGGGTGATGAGCAGTTCTTC	CASTRLGQGDEQFF
.	TRBV29-1	TRBJ1-1	many	TGCAGCGTGACGAAGGGTGACACTGAAGCTTTCTTT	CSVTKGDTEAFF
.	TRBV9	TRBJ2-5	.	TGTGCCAGCAGCGATTTGGGGGAGACCCAGTACTTC	CASSDLGETQYF
.	TRBV6-5	TRBJ2-7	.	TGTGCCAGGAAAACCGGGACGGCTTCCTACGAGGGGGACTTC	CARKTGTASYEGDF
.	TRBV19	TRBJ2-3	.	TGTGCCAGTAGTATTGGTTCTGATCACACAGATACGCAGTATTTT	CASSIGSDHTDTQYF
.	TRBV5-1	TRBJ1-1	.	TGCGCCAGCAGCTCAAATTTGAACACTGAAGCTTTCTTT	CASSSNLNTEAFF
.	TRBV7-9	TRBJ2-1	.	TGTGCCAGCAGCCAAATGGCATCCCCTGGCAATGAGCAGTTCTTC	CASSQMASPGNEQFF
.	TRBV20-1	TRBJ2-1	few	TGCAGTGCGAGGGAGGACAGCTCCTACAATGAGCAGTTCTTC	CSAREDSSYNEQFF
.	TRBV7-2	TRBJ2-3	few	TGTGCCAGCAGCACAAAAGGTTACGGGACAACAGATACGCAGTATTTT	CASSTKGYGTTDTQYF
.	TRBV20-1	TRBJ1-1	many	TGCAGTGCTAGAGGGAAGACAGGCGCGAACACTGAAGCTTTCTTT	CSARGKTGANTEAFF
.	TRBV7-9	TRBJ1-1	.	TGTGCCAGCAGCTTTGGGACCCCTGAAGCTTTCTTT	CASSFGTPEAFF
TRBD1	TRBV6-1	TRBJ2-7	.	TGTGCCAGCAGTCCGCACGGGGACAGTCGGGAGCAGTACTTC	CASSPHGDSREQYF
TRBD1	TRBV19	TRBJ2-6	many	TGTGCCAGTAGTAAAGGCGTGACAGGGCATTTCTCTGGGGCCAACGTCCTGACTTTC	CASSKGVTGHFSGANVLTF
.	TRBV10-3	TRBJ2-5	many	TGTGCCAGCTCAGGGGTGGGGAAAGAGACCCAGTACTTC	CASSGVGKETQYF
.	TRBV5-1	TRBJ1-2	.	TGCGCCAGCAGCTTTCAGGAGGAGGATGGCTACACCTTC	CASSFQEEDGYTF
.	TRBV6-5	TRBJ1-3	.	TGTGCCAGCAGGTACGACAGCAGCTCTGGAAACACCATATATTTT	CASRYDSSSGNTIYF
.	TRBV29-1	TRBJ1-2	many	TGCAGCGTTGACGCGCGGCAGGGATATGGCTACACCTTC	CSVDARQGYGYTF
.	TRBV9	TRBJ2-3	many	TGTGCCAGCAGCGTAGACCACTCCGCGGGGAGGGATACGCAGTATTTT	CASSVDHSAGRDTQYF
TRBD1	TRBV20-1	TRBJ1-5	once	TGCAGTGCTTTGGGACAGGGGGCAGTGAGCAATCAGCCCCAGCATTTT	CSALGQGAVSNQPQHF
.	TRBV13	TRBJ2-4	many	TGTGCCAGCAGCAGGGGACTGGTGGGGAGCATTCAGTACTTC	CASSRGLVGSIQYF
.	TRBV18	TRBJ2-7	many	TGTGCCAGCTCACCCGGCGGGGAAGAGCAGTACTTC	CASSPGGEEQYF
.	TRBV21-1	TRBJ2-1	many	TGTGCCAGCAGCAAAGCTTTACGACAGGGACGGGACAATGAGCAGTTCTTC	CASSKALRQGRDNEQFF
.	TRBV7-2	TRBJ1-1	many	TGTGCCAGCAGCTTTATCGGTCCAGGTGAAGCTTTCTTT	CASSFIGPGEAFF
.	TRBV9	TRBJ1-1	.	TGTGCCAGCGCCCCGGGACACATAAACACTGAAGCTTTCTTT	CASAPGHINTEAFF
.	TRBV4-3	TRBJ2-7	many	TGCGCCAGCAGCCAAGGCGACAGGAGATTCTACGAGCAGTACTTC	CASSQGDRRFYEQYF
.	TRBV20-1	TRBJ2-7	many	TGCAGTGCTACTGGCCCCGGGGGCAGAATGAGCGAGCAGTACTTC	CSATGPGGRMSEQYF
.	TRBV7-6	TRBJ2-3	many	TGTGCCAGCAGCCATCCGTCTAGGGCAGATACGCAGTATTTT	CASSHPSRADTQYF
.	TRBV10-3	TRBJ1-2	.	TGTGCCATCAGTGGCCTTCGGGGAGAGGATGGCTACACCTTC	CAISGLRGEDGYTF
.	TRBV6-2/TRBV6-3	TRBJ1-5	few	TGTGCCAGCATGACGTCCGGAGATCAGCCCCAGCATTTT	CASMTSGDQPQHF
TRBD1	TRBV4-1	TRBJ1-6	many	TGCGCCAGCAGCCAAGAAGGGGGCCCCAATTCACCCCTCCACTTT	CASSQEGGPNSPLHF
.	TRBV20-1	TRBJ2-1	many	TGCAGTGCAACCCGGGACACTCGAGGGAATGAGCAGTTCTTC	CSATRDTRGNEQFF
.	TRBV6-1	TRBJ2-7	few	TGTGCCAGCAGTCAACAGGAATTCTCCTACGAGCAGTACTTC	CASSQQEFSYEQYF
.	TRBV12-5	TRBJ1-5	few	TGTGCTAGTGGTTTGGGGGTTACCCAGCCCCAGCATTTT	CASGLGVTQPQHF
.	TRBV6-5	TRBJ1-2	many	TGTGCCAGCAAGGCCGGGGGAGCTAACTATGGCTACACCTTC	CASKAGGANYGYTF
.	TRBV19	TRBJ2-7	few	TGTGCCAGTAGTAGTCTGGCTAGCGTATCCTACGAGCAGTACTTC	CASSSLASVSYEQYF
.	TRBV4-1	TRBJ1-1	many	TGCGCCAGCAGCCAAGATGGGCGGTGGGGAGCTTTCTTT	CASSQDGRWGAFF
.	TRBV12-3/TRBV12-4	TRBJ2-7	many	TGTGCCAGCAGTTTAGACTCTCGTGCGTACGAGCAGTACTTC	CASSLDSRAYEQYF
.	TRBV29-1	TRBJ2-3	once	TGCAGCTCCAGAGCGGAATCCTTCACAGATACGCAGTATTTT	CSSRAESFTDTQYF
TRBD1	TRBV7-3	TRBJ1-1	many	TGTGCCAGCAGCTTAACGGAGGACAGGGTTAAAGCTTTCTTT	CASSLTEDRVKAFF
TRBD2	TRBV6-2/TRBV6-3	TRBJ2-7	many	TGTGCCAGCACCCCTACTCGGGCTAGCGGGACCTACGAGCAGTACTTC	CASTPTRASGTYEQYF
TRBD1	TRBV19	TRBJ2-7	few	TGTGCCAGTAGTAGTAGACAGGGCGAGTCCTACGAGCAGTACTTC	CASSSRQGESYEQYF
.	TRBV4-2	TRBJ1-2	.	TGTGCCAGCAGCCAAGATCTATTGGGGGGATCTAACTATGGCTACACCTTC	CASSQDLLGGSNYGYTF
.	TRBV7-9	TRBJ2-5	.	TGTGCCAGCACCCTCGAGTACCAAGAGACCCAGTACTTC	CASTLEYQETQYF
TRBD2	TRBV5-1	TRBJ2-3	few	TGCGCCAGCAGCGATGGGACTAGCTTTGCAGATACGCAGTATTTT	CASSDGTSFADTQYF
.	TRBV30	TRBJ2-3	many	TGTGCCCGCTCCCTAGCACCTAGCACAGATACGCAGTATTTT	CARSLAPSTDTQYF
.	TRBV7-6	TRBJ2-1	few	TGTGCCAGCAGCTTATTGTCAACCTACAATGAGCAGTTCTTC	CASSLLSTYNEQFF
.	TRBV7-9	TRBJ1-2	many	TGTGCCAGCAGCTTAGAGGGCAGGGAGTCCTATGGCTACACCTTC	CASSLEGRESYGYTF